This TCR beta chain was retrieved from a study of blood T cell repertoires in COVID-19. The V gene lost 1 base and the J gene lost 2 bases, with 12 bases spanning the gap. Looked up from germline, CDR1 is SGHTS and CDR2 is YDEGEE. The CDR3 runs 15 residues. The method was immunoSEQ multiplex PCR; TCRdb's version includes in-frame clones alone and lacks a portion of them. The sample holds 100,000 to 150,000 clones, 85% seen once. This TCR derives from an elderly man with active or convalescent COVID-19. The sequenced sample consisted of peripheral blood. The V gene is TRBV5-8, the J gene TRBJ2-5; D possibly corresponds to TRBD1 (5 bases). The CDR3 sequence is CASSLRRRAQETQYF. The DNA of the CDR3 is TGTGCCAGCAGCTTGAGGCGCAGGGCTCAAGAGACCCAGTACTTC.